The 10 T cell receptor beta chains below all came from one sample that was sequenced in a study of vaccination and CD4 T cells after COVID-19. Noted treatment: approximately nine-day PBMC culture with coronavirus spike peptide pools or control peptides (ViraFEST assay). Cultured CD4+ T cell DNA was sequenced using the Oncomine TCR Beta short-read assay. TCRdb reanalysed the PCR reads using MiXCR and keeps one entry per CDR3 protein. The table records around 20,000 distinct CDR3 sequences, 50% to 65% of them present only once. No antigen has been assigned to these receptors. Sample: CD4+ T cells from blood, cultured in vitro. These receptors originate from a human donor who had recovered from COVID-19.

The rearrangement uses TRBV7-3 and TRBJ2-5; 13 nucleotides agree with TRBD2. The CDR3 is 16 residues long. Trimming cost V 4 bases and J 2 bases; bases outside gene matches: 4. The V gene's germline CDR1 is SGHTA and CDR2 FQGTGA. CDR3 nucleotides: TGTGCCAGCAGCTCCGGGGGACTAGCGGGACAAGAGACCCAGTACTTC. This codes for CASSSGGLAGQETQYF.

This clonotype was observed a handful of times. The V and J genes are TRBV27 and TRBJ2-1; TRBD2 agrees at 9 bases. Germline assignment: CDR1 MNHEY and CDR2 SMNVEV (reference sequence). V trimming: 4 bases; J trimming: 7 bases; junction bases outside the gene matches: 11. The CDR3 contains 16 residues. DNA of the CDR3: TGTGCCAGCAGTTCTTTAAACGGACTAGCGAGTAATGAGCAGTTCTTC. Protein product: CASSSLNGLASNEQFF.

This clonotype was seen just once. The chain carries TRBV6-1 and TRBJ1-2, with a tentative D call TRBD1 (5 bases). This CDR3 comprises 13 residues. V was pared by 7 bases and J by 3 bases, with 12 bases between. Germline CDR1 MNHNS, CDR2 SASEGT. The CDR3 loop is CASTGDGDYGYTF. CDR3 in DNA: TGTGCCAGCACCGGGGACGGGGACTATGGCTACACCTTC.

The chain recombines TRBV20-1 with TRBJ2-1; TRBD2 agrees at 14 bases. With 0 bases clipped from V and 2 bases from J, the junction kept 12 bases outside the gene matches. The CDR3 contains 20 residues. CDR1 DFQATT and CDR2 SNEGSKA come from the germline V gene (reference sequence). In nucleotides, the CDR3 is TGCAGTGCTAGAGACCCCGTTGGACGGACTAGCGGGAGGACCTACAATGAGCAGTTCTTC. It translates to CSARDPVGRTSGRTYNEQFF.

In DNA, the CDR3 is TGCGCCAGCAGCTTGTCGACTAGCGAGAGGGGGGAGCAGTACTTC. It yields the protein CASSLSTSERGEQYF. The chain employs TRBV5-1 and TRBJ2-7, with 8 bases identical to TRBD2. Germline loops: CDR1 SGHRS, CDR2 YFSETQ. This CDR3 is built from 15 residues. The V segment lost 1 base and the J segment 7 bases; nucleotides outside the gene matches: 10.

V usage is TRBV5-1 and J usage is TRBJ2-5, with 8 bases aligning to TRBD2. The CDR3 runs 15 residues. V gave up 0 bases and J gave up 2 bases; unmatched junction bases: 3. In germline, CDR1 is SGHRS, CDR2 YFSETQ. The CDR3 is CASSLAAGAQETQYF. DNA for the CDR3: TGCGCCAGCAGCTTGGCAGCGGGGGCTCAAGAGACCCAGTACTTC.

J is TRBJ2-1 and V is TRBV6-1; 8 bases match TRBD2. V gave up 6 bases and J gave up 6 bases; unmatched junction bases: 22. This CDR3 contains 19 residues. Per the germline V gene, CDR1 is MNHNS and CDR2 is SASEGT. The CDR3 loop is CASSPGPLLASGGANEQFF. The CDR3 DNA reads as TGTGCCAGCAGCCCTGGGCCCCTACTGGCCTCGGGGGGGGCCAATGAGCAGTTCTTC.

The CDR3 loop is CASSPSSGDLEAFF. The CDR3 DNA is TGTGCCAGCTCACCAAGTTCAGGGGACCTTGAAGCTTTCTTT. The V and J genes are TRBV18 and TRBJ1-1; weak D call: TRBD1 (6 bases). Germline V gene sequence: CDR1 KGHSH, CDR2 LQKENI. This CDR3 has 14 residues. V was trimmed by 2 bases and J by 7 bases, leaving 14 bases between them.

This clonotype appeared a single time. J is TRBJ1-1 and V is TRBV29-1; D call uncertain. The V and J ends lost 6 bases and 8 bases respectively, with 13 bases between them. The CDR3 covers 11 residues. Per the germline V gene, CDR1 is SQVTM and CDR2 is ANQGSEA. CDR3 bases: TGCAGCGTCGTTCGGGCCCAGGAAGCTTTCTTT. Protein: CSVVRAQEAFF.

The chain couples TRBV30 to TRBJ1-5, with a possible D match to TRBD1 (5 bases). There are 15 residues in the CDR3. Trimming removed 0 bases from V and 2 bases from J, with 11 bases in between. Germline V CDR1 and CDR2: GTSNPN, SVGIG (reference sequence). The CDR3 is CAWSVRGVGNQPQHF. The CDR3, as DNA: TGTGCCTGGAGTGTACGAGGGGTTGGCAATCAGCCCCAGCATTTT.